A single sample is the source of the 20 T cell receptor beta chains below, sequenced in a study of blood T cell repertoires in COVID-19. Data came from immunoSEQ multiplex PCR; TCRdb stores just in-frame clones and leaves some out. The table records about 110,000 clones, roughly 88% of them present only once. Sequenced: peripheral blood. These receptors were taken from a woman in her seventies with acute or convalescent COVID-19.

The CDR3, as DNA: TGCACCAGCAGCCAAGATTGGTGGGACAGGGGACACGAGCAGTACTTC. It yields the protein CTSSQDWWDRGHEQYF. The V gene is TRBV1, the J gene TRBJ2-7; the table assigns TRBD1, which was not confirmed against the DNA. TRBV1 is a known pseudogene. This CDR3 region has 16 residues.

V gene TRBV4-1 combines with J gene TRBJ1-5; D remains unclear. CDR1 MGHRA and CDR2 YSYEKL come from the germline V gene. The CDR3 is made up of 16 amino acids. The V end was cut by 1 base, the J end by 4 bases, with 14 bases between. As DNA, the CDR3 is TGCGCCAGCAGCCAAGGTGCTACAGCTTATAATCAGCCCCAGCATTTT. Its protein product is CASSQGATAYNQPQHF.

The V gene is TRBV5-1, the J gene TRBJ1-1, with a weak D call TRBD1 (5 bases). Trimming removed 4 bases at V and 7 bases at J, with 14 bases between. The germline CDR1 and CDR2 sequences are SGHRS and YFSETQ. The CDR3 consists of 13 residues. In nucleotides, the CDR3 is TGCGCCAGCAGCCTGGACGGGGGTGGTGAAGCTTTCTTT. Translated: CASSLDGGGEAFF.

The rearrangement uses TRBV3-1 (or the pseudogene TRBV3-2) and TRBJ1-3, with 9 bases lining up with TRBD1. The germline gives CDR1 LGHDT, CDR2 YNNKEL (reference sequence). After removal of 1 base from V and 7 bases from J, the junction contained 8 bases not matched to a gene. This CDR3 region has 16 residues. CDR3 bases: TGTGCCAGCAGCCAAGGAGGGGGACAGGGACAGAACACCATATATTTT. This translates into CASSQGGGQGQNTIYF.

The rearrangement uses TRBV13 and TRBJ2-4; TRBD1 might be the D (6 bases). Per germline, CDR1 PRHDT and CDR2 FYEKMQ (reference sequence). This CDR3 spans 14 amino acids. V was shortened by 2 bases and J by 2 bases, with 7 bases between the two germline ends. The CDR3 region is CASSLRGSKNIQYF. CDR3 in DNA: TGTGCCAGCAGCTTAAGGGGGTCCAAAAACATTCAGTACTTC.

The V gene is TRBV7-3, the J gene TRBJ2-1, with 9 bases fitting TRBD2. The CDR3 has 17 amino acids. Unmatched junction bases numbered 16, after V lost 5 bases and J lost 8 bases. Germline lookup yields CDR1 SGHTA and CDR2 FQGTGA. In DNA form, the CDR3 reads TGTGCCAGCAGCACAAGCGGCGGGCTAGCGGGAAGGTATGAGCAGTTCTTC. Translating gives CASSTSGGLAGRYEQFF.

The rearrangement joins TRBV10-2 to TRBJ1-1, with D uncertain. Germline CDR1 and CDR2: WSHSY and SAAADI. This CDR3 has 12 residues. Trimming shortened V by 3 bases and J by 4 bases, and 6 bases separated the two germline ends. The CDR3 sequence: CASSDTTTEAFF. The CDR3 region has the DNA TGCGCCAGCAGTGATACAACCACTGAAGCTTTCTTT.

The chain recombines TRBV5-8 with TRBJ2-7, with TRBD1 matching over 7 bases. Germline lookup yields CDR1 SGHTS and CDR2 YDEGEE. The CDR3 extends over 14 amino acids. Unmatched junction bases numbered 10, after V lost 4 bases and J lost 6 bases. CDR3 bases: TGTGCCAGCAGCCCCCTAAGACAGGGTTCCGAGCAGTACTTC. Its translation is CASSPLRQGSEQYF. The full variable domain, with the rest looked up from reference TRBV5-8 and TRBJ2-7, is EAGVTQSPTHLIKTRGQQATLRCSPISGHTSVYWYQQALGLGLQFLLWYDEGEERNRGNFPPRFSGRQFPNYSSELNVNALELEDSALYLCASSPLRQGSEQYFGPGTRLTVT.

This clone was recorded only once. The rearrangement uses TRBV6-5 and TRBJ2-7, with D maybe TRBD1 (6 bases). The CDR3 spans 15 residues. Germline loops: CDR1 MNHEY, CDR2 SVGAGI. The V gene lost 6 bases and the J gene lost 1 base, with 16 bases spanning the gap. CDR3 amino acids: CASRLSGDGSYEQYF. The CDR3 DNA follows: TGTGCCAGCAGATTATCAGGGGACGGGTCCTACGAGCAGTACTTC.

The chain is built from TRBV3-1 (or the pseudogene TRBV3-2) and TRBJ1-2, with TRBD1 matching 7 bases. V lost 1 base to trimming and J lost 4 bases; unmatched junction nucleotides: 6. Germline V gene lookup returns CDR1 LGHDT and CDR2 YNNKEL (reference sequence). CDR3 size: 15 residues. The CDR3 DNA follows: TGTGCCAGCAGCCAAGTTGACAGGGCCTCCTATGGCTACACCTTC. This translates into CASSQVDRASYGYTF.

The CDR3 reads CSVPLNTGELFF. The CDR3 nucleotides read TGCAGCGTTCCGTTGAACACCGGGGAGCTGTTTTTT. This rearrangement joins TRBV29-1 to TRBJ2-2, with no clear D. In germline, CDR1 is SQVTM, CDR2 ANQGSEA. Trimming left V 5 bases short and J 1 base short, with 5 bases between. The CDR3 is 12 amino acids.

The V call is TRBV19, the J call TRBJ1-2, with D possibly being TRBD1 (6 bases). Trimming cost V 4 bases and J 2 bases, with 14 bases left between them. CDR3 length: 15 amino acids. Looked up from germline, CDR1 is LNHDA and CDR2 is SQIVND (reference sequence). CDR3: CASSNTGLANYGYTF. CDR3 DNA: TGTGCCAGTAGTAATACAGGGTTGGCGAACTATGGCTACACCTTC.

This clone came up once. This chain connects TRBV4-1 to TRBJ1-4, with TRBD1 matching over 7 bases. The CDR3 covers 15 residues. CDR1 MGHRA and CDR2 YSYEKL come from the germline V gene. With V trimmed by 0 bases and J by 8 bases, 6 bases remained unmatched. CDR3 nucleotides: TGCGCCAGCAGCCAAGATGGGGACAGTAGAGAAAAACTGTTTTTT. Translating it yields CASSQDGDSREKLFF.

CDR3 in DNA: TGTGCCAGCAGGCTACAAGAGACCCAGTACTTC. This codes for CASRLQETQYF. V is TRBV28 and J is TRBJ2-5; D uncertain. Germline lookup yields CDR1 MDHEN and CDR2 SYDVKM. V was trimmed by 6 bases and J by 2 bases, leaving 4 bases between them. The CDR3 sequence is 11 residues long. Complete variable domain (other parts from reference TRBV28 and TRBJ2-5): DVKVTQSSRYLVKRTGEKVFLECVQDMDHENMFWYRQDPGLGLRLIYFSYDVKMKEKGDIPEGYSVSREKKERFSLILESASTNQTSMYLCASRLQETQYFGPGTRLLVL.

The rearrangement uses TRBV29-1 and TRBJ2-1; 7 nucleotides align to TRBD2. The V and J ends lost 2 bases and 6 bases, in that order; junction bases with no gene match: 4. The CDR3 runs 13 residues. CDR1 and CDR2 (germline): SQVTM, ANQGSEA. The CDR3 region is CSVEPSGGNEQFF. The DNA for the CDR3 is TGCAGCGTTGAACCTAGCGGAGGCAATGAGCAGTTCTTC.

The chain has TRBV6-1 and TRBJ1-5; 7 nucleotides match TRBD1. There are 15 residues in the CDR3. J lost 3 bases, V lost 2 bases, and 4 bases had no gene match. Germline assignment: CDR1 MNHNS and CDR2 SASEGT. The CDR3 DNA is TGTGCCAGCAGTGAACAGGGACAGCTCAATCAGCCCCAGCATTTT. Protein product: CASSEQGQLNQPQHF.

This clone has only one observation. The V gene is TRBV25-1, the J gene TRBJ2-2, with D hard to call. The CDR3 covers 13 residues. V was clipped by 6 bases and J by 3 bases, with 8 bases between them. In germline, CDR1 is MGHDK, CDR2 SYGVNS. The CDR3 spells CASSSSYTGELFF. The DNA of the CDR3 is TGTGCCAGCAGCTCGTCCTACACCGGGGAGCTGTTTTTT. The full variable domain, rest sourced from reference TRBV25-1 and TRBJ2-2, is EADIYQTPRYLVIGTGKKITLECSQTMGHDKMYWYQQDPGMELHLIHYSYGVNSTEKGDLSSESTVSRIRTEHFPLTLESARPSHTSQYLCASSSSYTGELFFGEGSRLTVL.

This chain uses TRBV19 with TRBJ1-5, with 7 positions matching TRBD1. Germline CDR1 and CDR2: LNHDA and SQIVND (reference sequence). Unmatched junction bases numbered 1, after V lost 3 bases and J lost 2 bases. This CDR3 has 14 residues. The CDR3 sequence: CASSIDRGNQPQHF. CDR3 DNA: TGTGCCAGTAGTATCGACAGGGGCAATCAGCCCCAGCATTTT.

The chain carries TRBV2 and TRBJ2-1; D may be TRBD2 (5 bases). CDR3 size: 14 residues. Germline CDR1 and CDR2: SNHLY and FYNNEI. V was trimmed by 6 bases and J by 2 bases, leaving 11 bases between them. This CDR3 is CASRPVGTYNEQFF. The CDR3, as DNA: TGTGCCAGCAGGCCAGTCGGGACCTACAATGAGCAGTTCTTC.

This chain links TRBV6-5 with TRBJ1-2, with D tentatively TRBD1 (6 bases). V was shortened by 5 bases and J by 1 base, with 11 bases between the two germline ends. The germline CDR1 and CDR2 sequences are MNHEY and SVGAGI. The CDR3 has 14 amino acids. The CDR3 is CASSPTGINYGYTF. The CDR3 nucleotides read TGTGCCAGCAGTCCTACAGGGATTAACTATGGCTACACCTTC.